The 26 T cell receptor beta chains given below trace back to one sample, sequenced in a study of blood T cell repertoires in COVID-19. Profiling relied on immunoSEQ multiplex PCR, and the TCRdb table lists in-frame clones only, not all of them. The repertoire holds about 100,000 clones, with about 75% as singletons. Material for sequencing was peripheral blood. The receptors originated from an elderly man with acute or convalescent COVID-19.

The chain is built from TRBV19 and TRBJ1-4; 8 nucleotides agree with TRBD1. The trim removed 7 bases at V and 6 bases at J, leaving 7 bases unmatched. This CDR3 has 14 amino acids. CDR1 is LNHDA, CDR2 SQIVND, per germline (reference sequence). CDR3 protein: CASNLNRGDEKLFF. CDR3 DNA sequence: TGTGCCAGTAACCTAAACAGGGGGGATGAAAAACTGTTTTTT. Using reference TRBV19 and TRBJ1-4 for the parts outside the CDR3, the full variable domain is DGGITQSPKYLFRKEGQNVTLSCEQNLNHDAMYWYRQDPGQGLRLIYYSQIVNDFQKGDIAEGYSVSREKKESFPLTVTSAQKNPTAFYLCASNLNRGDEKLFFGSGTQLSVL.

V is TRBV3-1 (or the pseudogene TRBV3-2) and J is TRBJ2-2; D gene unclear. Germline lookup yields CDR1 LGHDT and CDR2 YNNKEL (reference sequence). With 1 base removed from V and 4 bases from J, the gap between germline ends came to 7 bases. The CDR3 contains 14 residues. CDR3 loop: CASSQGRGTGELFF. CDR3 bases: TGTGCCAGCAGCCAAGGCCGAGGCACCGGGGAGCTGTTTTTT.

CDR3 DNA: TGTGCCAGCAGCTTTCAAACTAGCGGGTACACCGGGGAGCTGTTTTTT. Translation gives CASSFQTSGYTGELFF. V and J are TRBV11-3 and TRBJ2-2; 9 bases agree with TRBD2. Trimming removed 3 bases from V and 3 bases from J; junction bases left unmatched: 5. CDR1 and CDR2 (germline): SGHNT, YENEEA. The length of the CDR3 is 16 residues.

The rearrangement joins TRBV7-8 to TRBJ1-2; D possibly corresponds to TRBD1 (5 bases). V was pared by 5 bases and J by 0 bases, with 13 bases between. The CDR3 covers 15 residues. From germline, CDR1 is SGHVS and CDR2 FQNEAQ. The CDR3 DNA follows: TGTGCCAGCAGCCCCCCGGGGGTTACTAACTATGGCTACACCTTC. It specifies CASSPPGVTNYGYTF.

The CDR3 DNA reads as TGCGCCAGCAGCTTGAGGACAGGCTACAATGAGCAGTTCTTC. Protein sequence: CASSLRTGYNEQFF. The chain combines TRBV5-1 with TRBJ2-1; 7 bases match TRBD1. The V gene end was trimmed by 1 base and the J gene end by 3 bases; junction bases not matched to a gene: 1. CDR1 and CDR2 (germline): SGHRS, YFSETQ. CDR3 length equals 14 residues.

This clone was recorded only once. The chain uses TRBV7-2 and TRBJ2-7, with 7 bases that match TRBD2. V dropped 6 bases and J dropped 2; count of bases not matched to a gene: 10. This CDR3 contains 15 residues. Germline CDR1 SGHTA, CDR2 FQGNSA. The CDR3 loop reads CASSDGGGRAYEQYF. DNA for the CDR3: TGTGCCAGCAGTGACGGTGGGGGGAGGGCCTACGAGCAGTACTTC.

This sequence joins TRBV24-1 and TRBJ1-5; perhaps TRBD1 as D (5 bases). CDR3 size: 15 residues. Trimming removed 8 bases at V and 2 bases at J, with 15 bases between. CDR1 and CDR2 (germline): KGHDR, SFDVKD. The CDR3 DNA is TGTGCCACCATGGGGGGGACGACGGGCAATCAGCCCCAGCATTTT. This sequence encodes CATMGGTTGNQPQHF.

The V gene is TRBV6-5, the J gene TRBJ2-5, with TRBD2 as a possible D gene (5 bases). CDR3 length: 13 residues. Between the trimmed V and J ends, which lost 6 bases and 5 bases, there was a span of 13 bases. CDR1 MNHEY and CDR2 SVGAGI come from the germline V gene. The CDR3 here is CASSQAVRETQYF. The CDR3 DNA sequence: TGTGCCAGCAGCCAAGCGGTTAGGGAGACCCAGTACTTC.

J is TRBJ1-1 and V is TRBV4-3; TRBD1 matches at 8 bases. Germline lookup yields CDR1 LGHNA and CDR2 YSLEER. The trim removed 5 bases at V and 0 bases at J, leaving 5 bases unmatched. The CDR3 covers 15 residues. The CDR3 sequence: CASSMTGVMNTEAFF. Here the CDR3 DNA reads TGCGCCAGCAGCATGACAGGGGTTATGAACACTGAAGCTTTCTTT.

The chain links TRBV15 to TRBJ2-7, with 16 bases fitting TRBD2. Germline lookup yields CDR1 LNHNV and CDR2 YYDKDF (reference sequence). Losses at the gene ends were 5 bases for V and 6 bases for J; bases not matched to a gene: 4. CDR3 size: 15 residues. CDR3 in DNA: TGTGCCACCAGCGGAGGGACTAGCGGGAGGGCCGAGCAGTACTTC. Translating it yields CATSGGTSGRAEQYF.

This clone is termed medium-sized. The chain combines TRBV27 with TRBJ2-1, with D maybe TRBD2 (5 bases). The CDR3 has 16 residues. The germline gives CDR1 MNHEY, CDR2 SMNVEV (reference sequence). V shed 5 bases and J shed 2 bases, with 16 bases lying between them. CDR3 bases: TGTGCCAGCAGTACCCAGGAGCGGAAACCCTACAATGAGCAGTTCTTC. Translating it yields CASSTQERKPYNEQFF.

This chain links TRBV23-1 with TRBJ1-2, with TRBD1 as a possible D gene (5 bases). TRBV23-1 is sorted into the ORF group, with uncertain function. Between the trimmed V and J ends, which lost 7 bases and 7 bases, there was a span of 13 bases. CDR3 length: 12 amino acids. As DNA, the CDR3 is TGCGCCAGCAATTCTAGGAGGGGTGGCTACACCTTC. As protein: CASNSRRGGYTF.

Turning to this clone: A much bigger clone sits one base away, suggesting this may be a read error. The sample has other DNA sequences that encode this CDR3 too. This sequence joins TRBV28 and TRBJ2-7; 11 nucleotides line up with TRBD2. Germline loops: CDR1 MDHEN, CDR2 SYDVKM. There are 16 residues in the CDR3. V lost 2 bases, J lost 7 bases, and 10 bases stayed unmatched. The CDR3 coding sequence is TGTGCCAGCAGTTTAGAACTAGCGGGAGAGGCTGGGGAGCAGTACTTC. Amino acids: CASSLELAGEAGEQYF.

The V gene is TRBV3-1 (or the pseudogene TRBV3-2), the J gene TRBJ2-1; TRBD2 agrees at 12 bases. Trimming at V came to 3 bases and at J to 9 bases, leaving 0 bases not matched to a gene. Germline CDR1 and CDR2: LGHDT and YNNKEL (reference sequence). CDR3 length: 13 residues. Here the CDR3 DNA reads TGTGCCAGCAGCCAGGGACTAGCGGGTGAGCAGTTCTTC. Translating it yields CASSQGLAGEQFF.

This clone was observed a single time. The chain couples TRBV5-1 to TRBJ1-5, with D hard to call. The germline V and J ends were trimmed by 0 bases and 6 bases, with 7 bases remaining between them. The length of the CDR3 is 13 residues. Germline lookup yields CDR1 SGHRS and CDR2 YFSETQ. CDR3 sequence reads: CASSLVTGQPQHF. DNA of the CDR3: TGCGCCAGCAGCTTGGTGACGGGTCAGCCCCAGCATTTT.

With regard to this clone: This clone may be a read error of a much larger clone one base away. This CDR3 is also generated by other DNA sequences in the sample. The chain carries TRBV9 and TRBJ1-3; 7 positions agree with TRBD1. The CDR3 has 14 amino acids. Germline V gene sequence: CDR1 SGDLS, CDR2 YYNGEE. Written as DNA, the CDR3 is TGTGCCAGCTCTCGGGACAGCTCTGGAAATACCATATATTTT. It translates to CASSRDSSGNTIYF.

The V and J genes are TRBV7-2 and TRBJ2-3; tentatively, D is TRBD2 (5 bases). The germline gives CDR1 SGHTA, CDR2 FQGNSA. V shed 7 bases and J shed 1 base, with 9 bases lying between them. CDR3 length equals 13 residues. The CDR3 here is CASTRTRTDTQYF. In nucleotides, the CDR3 is TGTGCCAGCACCCGGACTCGCACAGATACGCAGTATTTT.

The rearrangement links TRBV5-8 to TRBJ2-7; 7 bases are shared with TRBD1. The CDR3 is 18 amino acids. The trim removed 4 bases at V and 12 bases at J, leaving 28 bases unmatched. Looked up from germline, CDR1 is SGHTS and CDR2 is YDEGEE. CDR3 DNA sequence: TGTGCCAGCAGCCCTTGGACAGGACGTAAGAAGATTCCCGAACGTCGGTACTTC. It translates to CASSPWTGRKKIPERRYF.

This chain links TRBV4-3 with TRBJ1-5, with D unclear. Trimming pared 0 bases from V and 0 bases from J, leaving 12 bases between. This CDR3 is 17 amino acids long. Germline V gives CDR1 LGHNA, CDR2 YSLEER. The DNA of the CDR3 is TGCGCCAGCAGCCAAGATCATGGAGGGTATAGCAATCAGCCCCAGCATTTT. Translated, it gives CASSQDHGGYSNQPQHF.

The V and J genes are TRBV7-9 and TRBJ2-2; weak D call: TRBD2 (5 bases). Germline V gene data show CDR1 as SEHNR and CDR2 as FQNEAQ (reference sequence). The germline V and J ends were trimmed by 4 bases and 6 bases, with 18 bases remaining between them. This CDR3 has 16 residues. CDR3 nucleotides: TGTGCCAGCAGCTCCAGCGGAGCCACCTCCCCCGGGGAGCTGTTTTTT. Its protein product is CASSSSGATSPGELFF.

This clone was seen at least ten times. V gene TRBV30 combines with J gene TRBJ2-7; unclear D gene. CDR1 GTSNPN and CDR2 SVGIG come from the germline V gene (reference sequence). The ends were cut back, 6 bases at V and 7 bases at J, with 16 bases in the middle. The CDR3 is 12 residues long. The CDR3 loop reads CACPTWSWEQYF. CDR3 nucleotides: TGTGCCTGCCCGACATGGTCTTGGGAGCAGTACTTC.

This clone was observed a few times. The gene calls are TRBV20-1 and TRBJ2-5, with D tentatively TRBD1 (6 bases). Germline V gives CDR1 DFQATT, CDR2 SNEGSKA (reference sequence). The CDR3 consists of 13 residues. Deletions cut 3 bases from V and 6 bases from J, with 14 bases between. The CDR3 reads CSASRGSRKTQYF. The CDR3 bases are TGCAGTGCTAGTAGGGGGAGTCGGAAGACCCAGTACTTC.

The table lists this clone with a count of one. This chain connects TRBV7-9 to TRBJ2-1; 8 bases align to TRBD1. The V segment lost 2 bases and the J segment 14 bases; nucleotides outside the gene matches: 2. This CDR3 spans 11 amino acids. CDR1 and CDR2 from the germline V gene are SEHNR and FQNEAQ (reference sequence). Here the CDR3 DNA reads TGTGCCAGCAGCTTATCGGACAGGGAGTTCTTC. Translation: CASSLSDREFF. Variable domain in full (rest from reference TRBV7-9 and TRBJ2-1): DTGVSQNPRHKITKRGQNVTFRCDPISEHNRLYWYRQTLGQGPEFLTYFQNEAQLEKSRLLSDRFSAERPKGSFSTLEIQRTEQGDSAMYLCASSLSDREFFGPGTRLTVL.

This clone appeared a few times. The gene calls are TRBV6-5 and TRBJ2-7; the match to TRBD1 covers 7 bases. This CDR3 is 15 amino acids long. Looked up from germline, CDR1 is MNHEY and CDR2 is SVGAGI. Germline trimming cut 3 bases from V and 4 bases from J; bases unmatched to any gene: 9. CDR3 nucleotides: TGTGCCAGCAGTTATTCGGCACAGGGGACGTACGAGCAGTACTTC. Residues: CASSYSAQGTYEQYF.

This sequence joins TRBV14 and TRBJ1-1; D call uncertain. The CDR3 is 12 residues long. Germline values: CDR1 SGHDN, CDR2 FVKESK. The V end lost 0 bases, the J end lost 11 bases, and 10 bases lay between the germline ends. The CDR3 sequence: CASSQDRFGAFF. The CDR3, as DNA: TGTGCCAGCAGCCAAGATCGGTTCGGTGCTTTCTTT.

This clone came up once. The gene calls are TRBV12-3 or TRBV12-4 and TRBJ2-7; D not resolved. Trimming took 7 bases from V and 5 from J, leaving 15 bases between them. This CDR3 is built from 13 residues. The DNA for the CDR3 is TGTGCCAGCACTTCACTCGGGTGGGACGAGCAGTACTTC. It specifies CASTSLGWDEQYF.